This TCR beta chain was identified in a study of CD4+ T cells in melanoma. Regarding the study as a whole: A reported correlation linked neoantigen-specific CD4+ T cells to CD8+, macrophage and B cell function. In melanoma, neoantigen-specific CD4+ T cells reportedly differed in differentiation state.

Of note for this clone: Antigen unknown.

This CDR3 has 15 residues. V gave up 4 bases and J gave up 2 bases; unmatched junction bases: 7. CDR1 is GTSNPN and CDR2 is SVGIG in the germline V gene (reference sequence). The method was immunoSEQ multiplex PCR; TCRdb's version includes in-frame clones alone and lacks a portion of them. The sample contains about 15,000 clones, approximately 80% of which appear only once. The chain recombines TRBV30 with TRBJ2-1; 8 nucleotides match TRBD2. Sequencing was done on a sample of cells from a culture (not recorded whether cultured in vitro). The sequence derives from a human donor with melanoma. The CDR3 bases are TGTGCCTGGATCCGCGGGGGGCCTCCCTACAATGAGCAGTTCTTC. Its translation: CAWIRGGPPYNEQFF.